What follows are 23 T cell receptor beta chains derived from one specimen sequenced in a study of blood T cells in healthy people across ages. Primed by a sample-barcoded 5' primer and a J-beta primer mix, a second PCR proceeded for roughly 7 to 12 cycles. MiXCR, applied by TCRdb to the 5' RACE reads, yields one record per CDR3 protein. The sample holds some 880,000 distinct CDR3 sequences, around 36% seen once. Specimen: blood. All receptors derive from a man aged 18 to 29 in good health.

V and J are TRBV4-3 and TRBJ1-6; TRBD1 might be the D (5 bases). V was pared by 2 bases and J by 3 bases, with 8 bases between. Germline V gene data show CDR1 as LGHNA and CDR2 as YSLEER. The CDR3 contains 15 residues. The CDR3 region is CASSQLTDYNSPLHF. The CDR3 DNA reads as TGCGCCAGCAGCCAATTGACAGACTATAATTCACCCCTCCACTTT.

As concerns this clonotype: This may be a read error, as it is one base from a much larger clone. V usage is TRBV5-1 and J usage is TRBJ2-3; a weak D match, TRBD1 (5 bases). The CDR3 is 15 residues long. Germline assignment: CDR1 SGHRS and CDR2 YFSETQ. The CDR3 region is CASSFDRPDTDMQYF. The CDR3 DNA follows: TGCGCCAGCAGCTTCGACAGACCAGACACAGATATGCAGTATTTT.

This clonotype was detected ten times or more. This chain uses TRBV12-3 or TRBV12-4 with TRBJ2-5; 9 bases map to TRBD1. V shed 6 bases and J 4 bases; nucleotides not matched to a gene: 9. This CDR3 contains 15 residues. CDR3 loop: CASRASTGGGETQYF. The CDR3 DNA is TGTGCCAGCAGAGCCTCGACAGGGGGAGGAGAGACCCAGTACTTC.

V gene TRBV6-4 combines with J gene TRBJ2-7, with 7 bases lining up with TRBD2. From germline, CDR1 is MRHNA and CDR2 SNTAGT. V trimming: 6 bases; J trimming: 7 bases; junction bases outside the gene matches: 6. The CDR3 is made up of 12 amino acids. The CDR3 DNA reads TGTGCCAGCAGCTCCGGGAGGACGGAGCAGTACTTC. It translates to CASSSGRTEQYF.

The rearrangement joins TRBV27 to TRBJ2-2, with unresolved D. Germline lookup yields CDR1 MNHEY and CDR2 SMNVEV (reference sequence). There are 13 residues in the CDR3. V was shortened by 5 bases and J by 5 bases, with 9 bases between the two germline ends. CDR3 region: CASSETLTGELFF. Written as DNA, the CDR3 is TGTGCCAGCAGTGAGACATTAACCGGGGAGCTGTTTTTT.

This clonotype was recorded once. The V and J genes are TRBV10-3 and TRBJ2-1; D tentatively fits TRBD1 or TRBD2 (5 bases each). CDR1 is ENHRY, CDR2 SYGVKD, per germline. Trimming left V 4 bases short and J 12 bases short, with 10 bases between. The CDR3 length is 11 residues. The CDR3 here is CAISGRGAQFF. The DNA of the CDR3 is TGTGCCATCAGTGGTAGAGGGGCGCAGTTCTTC.

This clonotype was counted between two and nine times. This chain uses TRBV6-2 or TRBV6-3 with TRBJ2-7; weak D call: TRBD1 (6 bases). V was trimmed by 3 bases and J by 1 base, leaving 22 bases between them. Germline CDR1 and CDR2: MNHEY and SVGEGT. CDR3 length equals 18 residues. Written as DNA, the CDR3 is TGTGCCAGCAGTTATGGGGGAGTTACCAAGGACAGTTCCTACGAGCAGTACTTC. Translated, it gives CASSYGGVTKDSSYEQYF.

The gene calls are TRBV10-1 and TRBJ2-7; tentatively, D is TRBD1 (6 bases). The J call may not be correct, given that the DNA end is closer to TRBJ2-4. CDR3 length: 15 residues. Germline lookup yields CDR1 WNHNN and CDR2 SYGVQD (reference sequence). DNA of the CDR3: TGCGCCAGCAGCCAACAGGGTGGAGGAGGAAACATTCAGTACTTC. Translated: CASSQQGGGGNIQYF.

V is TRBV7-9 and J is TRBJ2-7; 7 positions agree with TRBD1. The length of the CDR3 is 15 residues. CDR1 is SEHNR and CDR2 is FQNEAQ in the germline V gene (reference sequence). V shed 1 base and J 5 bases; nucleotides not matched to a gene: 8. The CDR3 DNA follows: TGTGCCAGCAGCTTAGGGACAAATACAGGGGACGAGCAGTACTTC. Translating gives CASSLGTNTGDEQYF.

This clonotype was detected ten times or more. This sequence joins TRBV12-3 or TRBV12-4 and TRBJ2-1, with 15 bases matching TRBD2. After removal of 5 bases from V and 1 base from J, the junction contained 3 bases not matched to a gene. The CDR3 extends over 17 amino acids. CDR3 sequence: CASSGTSGGISYNEQFF. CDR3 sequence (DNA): TGTGCCAGCAGTGGGACTAGCGGGGGGATTTCCTACAATGAGCAGTTCTTC.

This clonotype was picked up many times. CDR3 sequence reads: CASSTGLVGEQYF. The CDR3, as DNA: TGTGCCAGCAGCACAGGACTAGTCGGCGAGCAGTACTTC. The chain uses TRBV12-3 or TRBV12-4 and TRBJ2-7; TRBD2 agrees at 7 bases. Trimming at V came to 6 bases and at J to 6 bases, leaving 8 bases not matched to a gene. The CDR3 length is 13 residues.

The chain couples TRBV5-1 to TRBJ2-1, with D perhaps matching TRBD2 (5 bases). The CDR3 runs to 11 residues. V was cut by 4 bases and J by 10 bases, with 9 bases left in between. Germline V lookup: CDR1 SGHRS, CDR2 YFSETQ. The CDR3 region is CASSLGEEQFF. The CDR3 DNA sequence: TGCGCCAGCAGCCTCGGGGAGGAGCAGTTCTTC.

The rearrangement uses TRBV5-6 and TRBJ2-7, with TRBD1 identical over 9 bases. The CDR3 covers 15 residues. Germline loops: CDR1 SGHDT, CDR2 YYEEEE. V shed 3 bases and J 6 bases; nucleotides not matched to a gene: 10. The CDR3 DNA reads TGTGCCAGCAGCTCACCGGGACAGGGACCAGGCGAGCAGTACTTC. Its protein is CASSSPGQGPGEQYF.

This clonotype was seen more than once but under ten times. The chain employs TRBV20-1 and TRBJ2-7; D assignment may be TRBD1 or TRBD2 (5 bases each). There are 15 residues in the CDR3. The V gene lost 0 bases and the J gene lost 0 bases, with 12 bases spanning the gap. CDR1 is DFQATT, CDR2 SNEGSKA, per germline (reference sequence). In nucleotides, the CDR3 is TGCAGTGCTAGAGATGGGGGAGACGACTCCTACGAGCAGTACTTC. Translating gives CSARDGGDDSYEQYF.

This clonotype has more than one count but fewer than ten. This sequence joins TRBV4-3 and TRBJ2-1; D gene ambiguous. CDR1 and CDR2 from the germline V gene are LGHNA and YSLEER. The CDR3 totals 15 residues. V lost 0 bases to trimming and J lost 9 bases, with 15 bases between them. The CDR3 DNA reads TGCGCCAGCAGCCAAGATGGACCAGAGGCTGGTGAGCAGTTCTTC. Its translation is CASSQDGPEAGEQFF.

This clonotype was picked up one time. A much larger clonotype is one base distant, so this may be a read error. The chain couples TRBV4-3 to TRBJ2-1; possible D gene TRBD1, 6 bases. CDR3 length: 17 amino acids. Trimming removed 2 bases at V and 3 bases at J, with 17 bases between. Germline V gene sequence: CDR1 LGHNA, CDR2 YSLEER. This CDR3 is CASSQTPSTGVYNEQFF. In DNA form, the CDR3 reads TGCGCCAGCAGCCAAACTCCCTCGACAGGAGTCTACAATGAGCAGTTCTTC.

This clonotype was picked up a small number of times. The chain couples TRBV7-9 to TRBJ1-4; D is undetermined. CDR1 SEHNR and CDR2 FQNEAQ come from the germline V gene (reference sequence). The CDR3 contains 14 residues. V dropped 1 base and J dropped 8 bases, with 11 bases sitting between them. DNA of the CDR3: TGTGCCAGCAGCTTAGGACACCTGGAGGAAAAACTGTTTTTT. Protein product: CASSLGHLEEKLFF.

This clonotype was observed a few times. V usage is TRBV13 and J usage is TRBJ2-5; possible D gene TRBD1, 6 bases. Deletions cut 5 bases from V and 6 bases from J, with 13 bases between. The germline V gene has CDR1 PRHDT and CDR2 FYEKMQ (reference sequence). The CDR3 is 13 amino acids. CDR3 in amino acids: CASSPDRWKTQYF. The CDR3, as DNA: TGTGCCAGCAGCCCAGACAGGTGGAAGACCCAGTACTTC.

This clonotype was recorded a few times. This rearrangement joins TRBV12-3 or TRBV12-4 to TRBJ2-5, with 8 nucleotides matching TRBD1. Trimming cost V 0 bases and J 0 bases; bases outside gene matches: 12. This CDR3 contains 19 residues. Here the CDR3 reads CASSLAMVYTGGNQETQYF. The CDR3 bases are TGTGCCAGCAGTTTAGCCATGGTTTATACAGGGGGTAACCAAGAGACCCAGTACTTC.

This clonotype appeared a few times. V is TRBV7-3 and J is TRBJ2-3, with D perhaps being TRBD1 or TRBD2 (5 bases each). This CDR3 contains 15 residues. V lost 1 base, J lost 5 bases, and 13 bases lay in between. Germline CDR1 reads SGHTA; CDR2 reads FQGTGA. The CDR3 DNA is TGTGCCAGCAGCTTAATGGGGCTGGGACGAGATACGCAGTATTTT. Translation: CASSLMGLGRDTQYF.

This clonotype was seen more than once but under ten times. The CDR3 sequence is CSAETGNEQFF. CDR3 in DNA: TGCAGCGCAGAAACGGGCAATGAGCAGTTCTTC. The chain uses TRBV29-1 and TRBJ2-1; no clear D. Trimming cost V 7 bases and J 6 bases, with 10 bases left between them. The germline V gene has CDR1 SQVTM and CDR2 ANQGSEA. The CDR3 extends over 11 amino acids.

CDR3 nucleotide sequence: TGCGCCAGCAGCCAGGGACGGGACCTCCATGAAAAACTGTTTTTT. This gives the protein CASSQGRDLHEKLFF. This chain joins TRBV5-1 and TRBJ1-4; tentative D call: TRBD1 (5 bases). Between the trimmed V and J ends, which lost 4 bases and 6 bases, there was a span of 16 bases. CDR1 and CDR2 (germline): SGHRS, YFSETQ. The CDR3 is 15 amino acids.

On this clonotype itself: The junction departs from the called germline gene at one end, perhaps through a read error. The CDR3: CAGSGTASYNEQFF. CDR3 nucleotides: TGTGCCGGCAGCGGGACAGCGTCCTACAATGAGCAGTTCTTC. The chain couples TRBV9 to TRBJ2-1, with D perhaps given as TRBD1 or TRBD2 (7 bases each). Germline CDR1 is SGDLS and CDR2 is YYNGEE. CDR3 length: 14 residues.